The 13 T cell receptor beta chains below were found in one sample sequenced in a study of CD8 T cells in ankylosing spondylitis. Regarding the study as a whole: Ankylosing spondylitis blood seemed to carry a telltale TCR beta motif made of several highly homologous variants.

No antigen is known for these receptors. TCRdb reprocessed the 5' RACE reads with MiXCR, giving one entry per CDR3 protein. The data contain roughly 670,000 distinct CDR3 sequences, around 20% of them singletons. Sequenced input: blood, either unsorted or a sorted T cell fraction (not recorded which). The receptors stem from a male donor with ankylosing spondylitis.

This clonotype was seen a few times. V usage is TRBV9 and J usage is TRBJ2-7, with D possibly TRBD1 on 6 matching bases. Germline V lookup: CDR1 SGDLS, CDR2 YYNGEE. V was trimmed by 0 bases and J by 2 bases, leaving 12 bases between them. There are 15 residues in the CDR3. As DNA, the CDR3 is TGTGCCAGCAGCGTAGGGACAGTGAGTCCCTACGAGCAGTACTTC. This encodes CASSVGTVSPYEQYF.

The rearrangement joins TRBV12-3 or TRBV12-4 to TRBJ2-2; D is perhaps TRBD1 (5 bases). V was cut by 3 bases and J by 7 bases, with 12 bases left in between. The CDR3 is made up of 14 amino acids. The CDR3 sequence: CASSLGRDHGELFF. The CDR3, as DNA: TGTGCCAGCAGTTTGGGCAGGGATCACGGGGAGCTGTTTTTT.

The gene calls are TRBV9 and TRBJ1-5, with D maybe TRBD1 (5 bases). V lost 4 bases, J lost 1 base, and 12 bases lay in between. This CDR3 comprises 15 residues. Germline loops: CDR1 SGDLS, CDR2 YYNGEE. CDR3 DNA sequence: TGTGCCAGCAGCAGGGGTATAGGGAGCAATCAGCCCCAGCATTTT. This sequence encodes CASSRGIGSNQPQHF.

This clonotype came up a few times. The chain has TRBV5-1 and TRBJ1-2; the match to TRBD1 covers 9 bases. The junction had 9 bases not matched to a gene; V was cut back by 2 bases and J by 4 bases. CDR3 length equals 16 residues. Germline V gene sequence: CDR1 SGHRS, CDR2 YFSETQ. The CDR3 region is CASSFETGQGPYGYTF. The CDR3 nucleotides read TGCGCCAGCAGCTTCGAAACGGGACAGGGTCCCTATGGCTACACCTTC.

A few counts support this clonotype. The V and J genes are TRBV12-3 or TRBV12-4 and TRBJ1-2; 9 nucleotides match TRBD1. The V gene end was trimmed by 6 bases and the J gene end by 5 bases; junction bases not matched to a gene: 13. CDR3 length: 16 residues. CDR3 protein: CASRMGQGFGNYGYTF. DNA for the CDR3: TGTGCCAGCAGAATGGGACAGGGCTTTGGAAATTATGGCTACACCTTC.

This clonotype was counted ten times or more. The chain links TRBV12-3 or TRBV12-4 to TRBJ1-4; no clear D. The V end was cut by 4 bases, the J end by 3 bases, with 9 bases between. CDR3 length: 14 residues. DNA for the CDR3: TGTGCCAGCAGTTACCGGGTCTCTAATGAAAAACTGTTTTTT. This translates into CASSYRVSNEKLFF.

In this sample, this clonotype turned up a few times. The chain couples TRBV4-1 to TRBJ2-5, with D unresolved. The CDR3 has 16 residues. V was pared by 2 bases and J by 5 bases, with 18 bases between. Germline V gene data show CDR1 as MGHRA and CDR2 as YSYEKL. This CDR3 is CASSQSMSPGMETQYF. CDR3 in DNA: TGCGCCAGCAGCCAATCAATGTCACCTGGGATGGAGACCCAGTACTTC.

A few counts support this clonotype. As DNA, the CDR3 is TGTGCCAGCAGCTTACGTTGGAGTTCCTACAATGAGCAGTTCTTC. Protein product: CASSLRWSSYNEQFF. V and J are TRBV7-2 and TRBJ2-1; unclear D gene. The CDR3 sequence is 15 residues long. Germline lookup yields CDR1 SGHTA and CDR2 FQGNSA. V was clipped by 2 bases and J by 1 base, with 9 bases between them.

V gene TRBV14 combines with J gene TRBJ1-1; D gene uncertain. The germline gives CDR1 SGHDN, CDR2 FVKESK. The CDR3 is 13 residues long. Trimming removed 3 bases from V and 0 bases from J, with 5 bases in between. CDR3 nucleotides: TGTGCCAGCAGCCACGGATTGAACACTGAAGCTTTCTTT. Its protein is CASSHGLNTEAFF. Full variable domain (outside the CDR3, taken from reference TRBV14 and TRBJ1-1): EAGVTQFPSHSVIEKGQTVTLRCDPISGHDNLYWYRRVMGKEIKFLLHFVKESKQDESGMPNNRFLAERTGGTYSTLKVQPAELEDSGVYFCASSHGLNTEAFFGQGTRLTVV.

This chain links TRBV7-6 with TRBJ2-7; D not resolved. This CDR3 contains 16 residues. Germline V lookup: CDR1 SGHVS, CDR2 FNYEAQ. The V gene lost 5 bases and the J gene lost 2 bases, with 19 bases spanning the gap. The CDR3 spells CASSTYRGAQTYEQYF. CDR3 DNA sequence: TGTGCCAGCAGCACCTACCGCGGAGCCCAAACCTACGAGCAGTACTTC.

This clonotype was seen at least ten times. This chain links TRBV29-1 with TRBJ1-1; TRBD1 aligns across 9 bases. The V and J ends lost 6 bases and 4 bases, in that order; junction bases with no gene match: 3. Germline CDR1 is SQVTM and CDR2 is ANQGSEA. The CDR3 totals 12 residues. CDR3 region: CSVGTGRTEAFF. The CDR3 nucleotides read TGCAGCGTAGGGACAGGGCGCACTGAAGCTTTCTTT.

The CDR3 is CASSLYGGDNEQFF. DNA for the CDR3: TGCGCCAGCAGCTTGTACGGGGGGGACAATGAGCAGTTCTTC. The V and J genes are TRBV5-1 and TRBJ2-1; TRBD2 aligns across 8 bases. CDR3 length: 14 amino acids. The J segment lost 5 bases and the V segment lost 1 base, leaving 2 bases of the junction unmatched. The germline V gene encodes CDR1 SGHRS and CDR2 YFSETQ. Complete variable domain (other parts from reference TRBV5-1 and TRBJ2-1): KAGVTQTPRYLIKTRGQQVTLSCSPISGHRSVSWYQQTPGQGLQFLFEYFSETQRNKGNFPGRFSGRQFSNSRSEMNVSTLELGDSALYLCASSLYGGDNEQFFGPGTRLTVL.

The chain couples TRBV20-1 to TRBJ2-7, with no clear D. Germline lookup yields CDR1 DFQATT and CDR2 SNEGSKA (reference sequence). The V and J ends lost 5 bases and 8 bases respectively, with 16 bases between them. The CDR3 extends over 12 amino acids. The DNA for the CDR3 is TGCAGTGCTCCTGACACATCTACGAAGCAGTACTTC. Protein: CSAPDTSTKQYF.